Presented here are 28 T cell receptor beta chains from one specimen sequenced in a study of blood T cell repertoires in COVID-19. Clones were read by immunoSEQ multiplex PCR, and TCRdb kept only the in-frame ones, dropping some. Found here are 84,000 or so clones, 85% of them singletons; the top ten hold 18%. Sequencing was carried out using peripheral blood. The receptors here all came from a man aged 80 or over with active or convalescent COVID-19.

The sample holds one count of this clone. The chain joins TRBV4-1 to TRBJ1-1, with unresolved D. This CDR3 is 16 amino acids long. Trimming cost V 0 bases and J 0 bases, with 11 bases left between them. CDR1 is MGHRA and CDR2 is YSYEKL in the germline V gene. CDR3 DNA sequence: TGCGCCAGCAGCCAAGAATCGGTCGGAGTGAACACTGAAGCTTTCTTT. Translating gives CASSQESVGVNTEAFF.

The chain combines TRBV19 with TRBJ2-1; 10 bases match TRBD2. The CDR3 spans 18 residues. Germline assignment: CDR1 LNHDA and CDR2 SQIVND (reference sequence). With 1 base clipped from V and 5 bases from J, the junction kept 11 bases outside the gene matches. Here the CDR3 reads CASSIVLDSGGYNNEQFF. DNA for the CDR3: TGTGCCAGTAGTATAGTTCTTGATAGCGGGGGGTACAACAATGAGCAGTTCTTC.

This clone came up a few times. The chain couples TRBV30 to TRBJ1-5, with 9 bases aligning to TRBD1. The junction had 1 base not matched to a gene; V was cut back by 3 bases and J by 4 bases. CDR1 is GTSNPN, CDR2 SVGIG, per germline (reference sequence). This CDR3 region has 13 residues. The CDR3 sequence is CAWRDRGNQPQHF. The CDR3 region has the DNA TGTGCCTGGAGGGACAGGGGAAATCAGCCCCAGCATTTT. Using reference TRBV30 and TRBJ1-5 for the parts outside the CDR3, the full variable domain is SQTIHQWPATLVQPVGSPLSLECTVEGTSNPNLYWYRQAAGRGLQLLFYSVGIGQISSEVPQNLSASRPQDRQFILSSKKLLLSDSGFYLCAWRDRGNQPQHFGDGTRLSIL.

The rearrangement joins TRBV3-1 (or the pseudogene TRBV3-2) to TRBJ2-7, with TRBD2 matching over 11 bases. J was trimmed by 6 bases and V by 3 bases; bases with no gene match: 16. From germline, CDR1 is LGHDT and CDR2 YNNKEL (reference sequence). This CDR3 contains 18 residues. The CDR3 DNA is TGTGCCAGCAGCCATAAACCCTCTTTAGCGGGGGGGCCGTTCGAGCAGTACGTC. Amino acid sequence: CASSHKPSLAGGPFEQYV.

V gene TRBV10-3 combines with J gene TRBJ1-1; D is perhaps TRBD1 (5 bases). The CDR3 spans 14 residues. Germline V lookup: CDR1 ENHRY, CDR2 SYGVKD. The ends were cut back, 2 bases at V and 4 bases at J, with 11 bases in the middle. This chain's CDR3 is CAISEPRTITEAFF. The CDR3 DNA is TGTGCCATCAGTGAGCCCCGGACAATCACTGAAGCTTTCTTT.

The chain is built from TRBV30 and TRBJ2-7, with D unclear. Germline CDR1 reads GTSNPN; CDR2 reads SVGIG (reference sequence). V dropped 1 base and J dropped 4 bases, with 5 bases sitting between them. The CDR3 is 11 amino acids. The CDR3 nucleotides read TGTGCCTGGAGTGCGGGTTACGAGCAGTACGTC. It specifies CAWSAGYEQYV.

The rearrangement uses TRBV6-6 and TRBJ2-1; 9 nucleotides align to TRBD2. The CDR3 length is 15 residues. After removal of 5 bases from V and 4 bases from J, the junction contained 6 bases not matched to a gene. From germline, CDR1 is MNHNY and CDR2 SVGAGI (reference sequence). CDR3 amino acids: CASSLPTSGYNEQFF. The DNA of the CDR3 is TGTGCCAGCAGTCTCCCGACTAGCGGATACAATGAGCAGTTCTTC.

This sequence joins TRBV3-1 (or the pseudogene TRBV3-2) and TRBJ2-5; D is undetermined. CDR1 is LGHDT and CDR2 is YNNKEL in the germline V gene (reference sequence). The V gene lost 1 base and the J gene lost 4 bases, with 13 bases spanning the gap. This CDR3 is built from 15 residues. CDR3: CASSQGSSAVETQYF. The CDR3 DNA is TGTGCCAGCAGCCAAGGGTCCTCGGCGGTAGAGACCCAGTACTTC.

The V call is TRBV6-5, the J call TRBJ2-1; 7 nucleotides line up with TRBD1. The CDR3 is 14 residues long. The trim removed 3 bases at V and 5 bases at J, leaving 4 bases unmatched. Germline V gene lookup returns CDR1 MNHEY and CDR2 SVGAGI. The chain's CDR3 is CASSYTDRNNEQFF. CDR3 bases: TGTGCCAGCAGTTATACGGACAGGAACAATGAGCAGTTCTTC.

The rearrangement uses TRBV18 and TRBJ1-5; 8 nucleotides line up with TRBD1. CDR3 size: 15 residues. CDR1 and CDR2 (germline): KGHSH, LQKENI. V was pared by 5 bases and J by 3 bases, with 6 bases of the junction left unmatched. DNA for the CDR3: TGTGCCAGCTCAGGGGGACAGGCCGTCAATCAGCCCCAGCATTTT. Translated, it gives CASSGGQAVNQPQHF. The full variable domain, rest sourced from reference TRBV18 and TRBJ1-5, is NAGVMQNPRHLVRRRGQEARLRCSPMKGHSHVYWYRQLPEEGLKFMVYLQKENIIDESGMPKERFSAEFPKEGPSILRIQQVVRGDSAAYFCASSGGQAVNQPQHFGDGTRLSIL.

J is TRBJ1-5 and V is TRBV28, with D possibly matching TRBD1 (6 bases). Germline-derived CDR1 and CDR2 are MDHEN and SYDVKM. V was trimmed by 7 bases and J by 7 bases, leaving 14 bases between them. The CDR3 totals 13 residues. CDR3 protein: CASITRGGQPQHF. CDR3 coding DNA: TGTGCCAGCATTACGAGGGGGGGCCAGCCCCAGCATTTT.

The J gene is TRBJ2-3, the V gene TRBV15; 7 nucleotides align to TRBD2. Germline CDR1 reads LNHNV; CDR2 reads YYDKDF (reference sequence). There are 15 residues in the CDR3. Losses at the gene ends were 0 bases for V and 0 bases for J; bases not matched to a gene: 0. The CDR3 sequence is CATSRELASTDTQYF. As DNA, the CDR3 is TGTGCCACCAGCAGAGAACTAGCGAGCACAGATACGCAGTATTTT.

The V gene is TRBV10-3, the J gene TRBJ1-1, with D unclear. The germline CDR1 and CDR2 sequences are ENHRY and SYGVKD. The CDR3 totals 13 residues. V lost 2 bases, J lost 2 bases, and 6 bases lay in between. DNA for the CDR3: TGTGCCATCAGTGAGCCCGGTAACACTGAAGCTTTCTTT. Its protein is CAISEPGNTEAFF.

The CDR3 nucleotides are TGTGCCAGCAGCTTAGGTGGGGGGAGCGGGAATGAAAAACTGTTTTTT. It codes for CASSLGGGSGNEKLFF. The V and J genes are TRBV7-8 and TRBJ1-4, with TRBD1 as a possible D gene (5 bases). The V and J ends lost 1 base and 5 bases respectively, with 14 bases between them. The CDR3 loop spans 16 amino acids. The V gene's germline CDR1 is SGHVS and CDR2 FQNEAQ.

The CDR3 DNA sequence: TGTGCCAGCAGTTTTTGGGGACAGGGTGTGGGAAACACCATATATTTT. This encodes CASSFWGQGVGNTIYF. The chain has TRBV28 and TRBJ1-3; 9 bases fit TRBD1. The CDR3 spans 16 residues. V trimming: 3 bases; J trimming: 4 bases; junction bases outside the gene matches: 7. Looked up from germline, CDR1 is MDHEN and CDR2 is SYDVKM.

This chain joins TRBV27 and TRBJ1-6, with 7 bases identical to TRBD1. This CDR3 has 17 amino acids. Germline CDR1 is MNHEY and CDR2 is SMNVEV (reference sequence). The V gene end was trimmed by 3 bases and the J gene end by 9 bases; junction bases not matched to a gene: 14. The CDR3 is CASSLGQGGRFGSPLHF. CDR3 nucleotides: TGTGCCAGCAGTTTGGGTCAGGGGGGCAGGTTTGGTTCACCCCTCCACTTT.

The chain links TRBV5-1 to TRBJ1-1; 7 bases match TRBD1. With V trimmed by 0 bases and J by 2 bases, 4 bases remained unmatched. Germline assignment: CDR1 SGHRS and CDR2 YFSETQ. There are 15 residues in the CDR3. The CDR3 DNA reads TGCGCCAGCAGCTTGGTCGAGGGGGCCAACACTGAAGCTTTCTTT. Translating gives CASSLVEGANTEAFF.

J is TRBJ1-1 and V is TRBV6-6; D is uncertain. The CDR3 is 13 amino acids. Trimming pared 4 bases from V and 1 base from J, leaving 7 bases between. From germline, CDR1 is MNHNY and CDR2 SVGAGI (reference sequence). The CDR3 bases are TGTGCCAGCAGTTCCCGGGGGAACACTGAAGCTTTCTTT. Translation gives CASSSRGNTEAFF.

V is TRBV10-3 and J is TRBJ1-1; TRBD1 aligns across 10 bases. The ends lost 1 base at V and 2 bases at J; junction bases unmatched: 7. Germline CDR1 ENHRY, CDR2 SYGVKD. The CDR3 sequence is 17 residues long. The CDR3 is CAISEYMGQGSNTEAFF. The CDR3 DNA reads TGTGCCATCAGTGAGTATATGGGACAGGGGTCTAACACTGAAGCTTTCTTT.

The chain joins TRBV6-5 to TRBJ2-5, with 8 positions matching TRBD1. Germline assignment: CDR1 MNHEY and CDR2 SVGAGI. J lost 5 bases, V lost 5 bases, and 7 bases had no gene match. The CDR3 has 14 residues. The CDR3: CASSTPGGLETQYF. CDR3 nucleotide sequence: TGTGCCAGCAGTACCCCAGGGGGCCTTGAGACCCAGTACTTC.

This clone was observed once. The chain recombines TRBV19 with TRBJ1-1; a possible D gene is TRBD1 (5 bases). Germline V lookup: CDR1 LNHDA, CDR2 SQIVND (reference sequence). The CDR3 is 13 amino acids. Between the trimmed V and J ends, which lost 7 bases and 4 bases, there was a span of 13 bases. The CDR3 DNA is TGTGCCAGTATGGGCAGGGATTTCACTGAAGCTTTCTTT. Translated: CASMGRDFTEAFF.

The chain is built from TRBV11-2 and TRBJ2-5; the match to TRBD1 covers 9 bases. V shed 1 base, J shed 2 bases, and the junction held 5 bases outside the gene matches. CDR1 SGHAT and CDR2 FQNNGV come from the germline V gene. This CDR3 comprises 16 residues. This CDR3 reads CASSLVVTGGQETQYF. CDR3 sequence (DNA): TGTGCCAGCAGCTTAGTGGTGACAGGGGGTCAAGAGACCCAGTACTTC.

This clone appeared a single time. This chain links TRBV27 with TRBJ2-2; 7 bases align to TRBD1. Germline loops: CDR1 MNHEY, CDR2 SMNVEV (reference sequence). The J segment lost 1 base and the V segment lost 8 bases, leaving 7 bases of the junction unmatched. The CDR3 totals 15 residues. CDR3 DNA sequence: TGTGCCAGCGGTCGGACAGGCCTGAACACCGGGGAGCTGTTTTTT. As protein: CASGRTGLNTGELFF.

This chain joins TRBV6-6 and TRBJ2-7; no firm D call. The CDR3 has 13 residues. Between the trimmed V and J ends, which lost 2 bases and 10 bases, there was a span of 15 bases. CDR1 is MNHNY, CDR2 SVGAGI, per germline (reference sequence). The CDR3 region has the DNA TGTGCCAGCAGTTACCCAGACGGAGATCGCCAGTACGTC. Amino acid sequence: CASSYPDGDRQYV.

The chain uses TRBV20-1 and TRBJ1-1; D unresolved. Germline assignment: CDR1 DFQATT and CDR2 SNEGSKA (reference sequence). The CDR3 totals 11 residues. V lost 1 base and J 8 bases, leaving 8 bases between the germline ends. CDR3 protein: CSARGSIEAFF. DNA of the CDR3: TGCAGTGCTAGAGGCAGTATCGAAGCTTTCTTT.

The chain recombines TRBV24-1 with TRBJ2-1; 13 bases are a match to TRBD2. Germline V CDR1 and CDR2: KGHDR, SFDVKD. The CDR3 extends over 18 amino acids. Trimming removed 7 bases from V and 0 bases from J; junction bases left unmatched: 8. The CDR3 DNA reads as TGTGCCACCAGCCAGGGACTAGCGGGGTCAAGCTCCTACAATGAGCAGTTCTTC. Amino acid sequence: CATSQGLAGSSSYNEQFF.

The CDR3 DNA reads as TGTGCCAGCAGCCCGCGGGCTAGCGGGATGGAGACCCAGTACTTC. Its translation is CASSPRASGMETQYF. The chain recombines TRBV11-2 with TRBJ2-5; 9 positions agree with TRBD2. The germline V gene encodes CDR1 SGHAT and CDR2 FQNNGV. The CDR3 is 15 amino acids. After removal of 5 bases from V and 5 bases from J, the junction contained 9 bases not matched to a gene.

V gene TRBV7-7 combines with J gene TRBJ2-1; 11 bases align to TRBD2. The CDR3 is made up of 15 amino acids. Trimming cost V 4 bases and J 8 bases; bases outside gene matches: 7. The germline V gene has CDR1 SSHAT and CDR2 FNYEAQ (reference sequence). For the CDR3, the DNA is TGTGCCAGCAGCTCTTCTAGCGGGAGGTCGGATGAGCAGTTCTTC. Translation: CASSSSSGRSDEQFF.